This entry lists 3 T cell receptor beta chains sequenced from one sample in a study of blood T cell repertoires in COVID-19 (dated by TCRdb to the early 2020s). The protocol used for the library was the immunoSEQ multiplex PCR assay. The table comes from immuneACCESS by way of TCRdb, which keeps in-frame sequences with V and J called. Part of the clones is missing from these tables; in studies checked, under half for an unresolved V gene and the rest for unknown reasons. This sample comprises about 190,000 clones, more than 70% of them detected only once. Of the sample, 5% to 7.5% falls within the top ten clones. Specimen: peripheral blood. The receptor set was obtained from a woman between 40 and 55 years old who had recovered from COVID-19.

The J gene is TRBJ1-2, the V gene TRBV3-1 (or the pseudogene TRBV3-2); D unclear. The CDR3 consists of 15 residues. In germline, CDR1 is LGHDT, CDR2 YNNKEL (reference sequence). Trimming removed 0 bases from V and 2 bases from J, with 10 bases in between. The CDR3 protein is CASSQDYATNYGYTF. The CDR3 coding sequence is TGTGCCAGCAGCCAAGATTACGCGACAAACTATGGCTACACCTTC.

The chain uses TRBV9 and TRBJ2-1; TRBD2 matches 14 bases. The germline CDR1 and CDR2 sequences are SGDLS and YYNGEE. After removal of 4 bases from V and 8 bases from J, the junction contained 11 bases not matched to a gene. The CDR3 runs to 17 residues. CDR3 sequence (DNA): TGTGCCAGCAGCCGGGGGACTAGCGGGAGACTGGGCTATGAGCAGTTCTTC. Amino acid sequence: CASSRGTSGRLGYEQFF. Complete variable domain (other parts from reference TRBV9 and TRBJ2-1): DSGVTQTPKHLITATGQRVTLRCSPRSGDLSVYWYQQSLDQGLQFLIQYYNGEERAKGNILERFSAQQFPDLHSELNLSSLELGDSALYFCASSRGTSGRLGYEQFFGPGTRLTVL.

The rearrangement uses TRBV18 and TRBJ1-2, with 7 bases identical to TRBD1. Germline-derived CDR1 and CDR2 are KGHSH and LQKENI. CDR3 size: 14 residues. J lost 8 bases, V lost 4 bases, and 10 bases had no gene match. CDR3 sequence reads: CASSLRDSALGYTF. The CDR3 nucleotides are TGTGCCAGCTCACTACGGGACAGTGCCTTGGGCTACACCTTC.